This T cell receptor (beta chain) was found in a study of CD8 T cells in Susac syndrome. The germline V and J ends were trimmed by 6 bases and 7 bases, with 11 bases remaining between them. The CDR3 runs 12 residues. The V gene's germline CDR1 is MDHEN and CDR2 SYDVKM. From blood CD8+ and CD4+ T cells, the TCR beta chain was sequenced. The controls, all healthy donors, were matched for age and sex. The CD8+ and CD4+ T cells were isolated magnetically using a negative isolation approach, whereas the TEMRA cells were enriched by FACS. An input of 0.5 to 1 ug of RNA was subjected to reverse transcription using random hexamers. Amplification of TCR beta CDR3 used immunoSEQ multiplex PCR across 54 Vbeta and 13 Jbeta. Using its own MiXCR run on the immunoSEQ multiplex PCR reads, TCRdb lists one record per CDR3 protein. Among 180,000 or so distinct CDR3 sequences, roughly 94% were seen once, and the ten largest hold less than 0.12%.

The chain couples TRBV28 to TRBJ2-3; tentative D call: TRBD1 (6 bases). Specimen: CD4+ T cells from PBMCs. This TCR came from a human donor in good health. This CDR3 is CASRTGQNTQYF. Here the CDR3 DNA reads TGTGCCAGCAGAACCGGACAGAATACGCAGTATTTT. Based on the CDR3 plus reference TRBV28 and TRBJ2-3, the full variable domain is DVKVTQSSRYLVKRTGEKVFLECVQDMDHENMFWYRQDPGLGLRLIYFSYDVKMKEKGDIPEGYSVSREKKERFSLILESASTNQTSMYLCASRTGQNTQYFGPGTRLTVL.